Listed below are T cell receptor beta chains from one sample, sequenced in a study of CD8+ T cells in alopecia areata. Method: immunoSEQ multiplex PCR; TCRdb's copy keeps in-frame clones and lacks some. This sample has 95,000 to 120,000 clones, with under 65% found just once. The sequenced material came from NKG2D-low CD8+ T cells sorted from blood. Receptors were obtained from a human donor with alopecia areata. CDR3s include the opening cysteine and the closing phenylalanine or tryptophan. A D gene is named only where the DNA matches it firmly. Expanded clones are given a class, and other clones once, few, many or no size at all.

cdr3_aa cdr3_nt d_call v_call clone_size j_call
CASSGTGTGYTDTQYF TGTGCCAGCAGCGGAACCGGGACAGGGTACACAGATACGCAGTATTTT TRBD1 TRBV9 - TRBJ2-3
CASSISPLSSYEQYF TGTGCCAGTAGTATTAGCCCCCTGAGCTCCTACGAGCAGTACTTC - TRBV19 - TRBJ2-7
CASSLPENYGYTF TGCGCCAGCTCTCTCCCAGAAAACTATGGCTACACCTTC - TRBV10-2 few TRBJ1-2
CASSESKGGQQFF TGCGCCAGCAGTGAGTCGAAAGGGGGACAGCAGTTCTTC - TRBV10-2 - TRBJ2-1
CASLSEGLEAFF TGTGCCAGTCTTTCCGAGGGTCTAGAAGCTTTCTTT - TRBV19 few TRBJ1-1
CASSLRQKYGYTF TGTGCCAGCAGCTTACGGCAGAAGTATGGCTACACCTTC - TRBV7-2 - TRBJ1-2
CASSSSSRLGFSYEQYF TGTGCCAGCAGCTCCTCCTCTCGTCTTGGGTTCTCCTACGAGCAGTACTTC - TRBV7-6 - TRBJ2-7
CASSLAYGQGEETQYF TGCGCCAGCAGCTTGGCGTATGGACAGGGTGAGGAGACCCAGTACTTC TRBD1 TRBV5-1 few TRBJ2-5
CASSQGAVHNEQFF TGTGCCAGTAGCCAGGGGGCTGTCCACAATGAGCAGTTCTTC TRBD1 TRBV6-5 - TRBJ2-1
CASSPLDVRRELFF TGTGCCAGCAGCCCTTTAGACGTCCGGAGGGAGCTGTTTTTT - TRBV9 few TRBJ2-2
CASTPTGPDTEAFF TGTGCCAGCACCCCGACCGGCCCCGACACTGAAGCTTTCTTT - TRBV28 few TRBJ1-1
CASSSRPREAGELFF TGTGCCAGCAGCTCTCGGCCCAGGGAAGCCGGGGAGCTGTTTTTT - TRBV7-8 - TRBJ2-2
CASSQGTEAFF TGCGCCAGCAGCCAGGGCACTGAAGCTTTCTTT - TRBV5-1 - TRBJ1-1
CASSLESEVHEQFF TGTGCCAGCAGCTTAGAATCAGAGGTCCATGAGCAGTTCTTC - TRBV7-9 - TRBJ2-1
CASSLIPGLAGDYNEQFF TGTGCCAGCAGCTTGATCCCGGGACTAGCGGGGGACTACAATGAGCAGTTCTTC TRBD2 TRBV7-2 - TRBJ2-1
CASSLSVASGPYEQYF TGTGCCAGCAGTTTATCTGTGGCTAGCGGACCCTACGAGCAGTACTTC TRBD2 TRBV27 - TRBJ2-7
CASSKPGTSYEQYF TGTGCCAGCAGCAAACCCGGGACTAGCTACGAGCAGTACTTC TRBD2 TRBV13 - TRBJ2-7
CASSPPAGQDPSSKQYF TGTGCCAGCAGCCCCCCGGCGGGACAGGATCCCTCGAGCAAGCAGTACTTC TRBD1 TRBV13 - TRBJ2-7
CASSATDPGELFF TGTGCCAGCAGCGCCACAGATCCCGGGGAGCTGTTTTTT - TRBV9 - TRBJ2-2